A single sample gave rise to the 27 T cell receptor beta chains below, sequenced in a study of CD4 T cells in relation to SARS-CoV-2 and coronaviruses. No antigen has been identified for these receptors. The unexposed donors gave CD4+ T cells in about 2010-2019, prior to COVID-19. Isolation of CD4+ T cells took place after roughly nine days in culture. Only in-frame clones appear in the TCRdb table, and some are missing; sequencing was by immunoSEQ multiplex PCR. The sample has over 15,000 clones, 79% seen once; the top ten hold about a tenth. Sample: CD4+ T cells from PBMCs, cultured in vitro. The receptors come from a human donor in good health.

This clone was counted once. V is TRBV7-2 and J is TRBJ2-7; D remains unclear. The CDR3 contains 14 residues. The germline gives CDR1 SGHTA, CDR2 FQGNSA. V lost 2 bases and J lost 2, with 10 bases in between. CDR3 nucleotides: TGTGCCAGCAGCTTATTCGGACCGCCCTACGAGCAGTACTTC. This gives the protein CASSLFGPPYEQYF. The full variable domain, its missing parts supplied by reference TRBV7-2 and TRBJ2-7, is GAGVSQSPSNKVTEKGKDVELRCDPISGHTALYWYRQSLGQGLEFLIYFQGNSAPDKSGLPSDRFSAERTGGSVSTLTIQRTQQEDSAVYLCASSLFGPPYEQYFGPGTRLTVT.

The rearrangement links TRBV14 to TRBJ2-7; D is uncertain. The CDR3 totals 14 residues. Germline lookup yields CDR1 SGHDN and CDR2 FVKESK. The V end was cut by 3 bases, the J end by 5 bases, with 14 bases between. CDR3: CASSHTYLTNEQYF. The CDR3 nucleotides read TGTGCCAGCAGCCATACATATCTGACAAACGAGCAGTACTTC.

The V call is TRBV7-9, the J call TRBJ2-4; TRBD1 is a possible D gene (5 bases). Trimming took 2 bases from V and 1 from J, leaving 12 bases between them. CDR1 is SEHNR, CDR2 FQNEAQ, per germline (reference sequence). The CDR3 loop spans 16 amino acids. As DNA, the CDR3 is TGTGCCAGCAGCTTATTAGGGTCAGGGGCCAAAAACATTCAGTACTTC. It encodes CASSLLGSGAKNIQYF.

This chain uses TRBV18 with TRBJ2-2; D gene uncertain. Trimming took off 2 bases at V and 4 bases at J, with 11 bases between the two ends. Germline values: CDR1 KGHSH, CDR2 LQKENI. The CDR3 length is 15 residues. The CDR3 DNA reads TGTGCCAGCTCACCATCGTCGGACGTCACCGGGGAGCTGTTTTTT. This translates into CASSPSSDVTGELFF. The full variable domain, with the rest looked up from reference TRBV18 and TRBJ2-2, is NAGVMQNPRHLVRRRGQEARLRCSPMKGHSHVYWYRQLPEEGLKFMVYLQKENIIDESGMPKERFSAEFPKEGPSILRIQQVVRGDSAAYFCASSPSSDVTGELFFGEGSRLTVL.

The chain links TRBV7-9 to TRBJ2-2; D perhaps matches TRBD2 (6 bases). The V gene's germline CDR1 is SEHNR and CDR2 FQNEAQ (reference sequence). Trimming took 3 bases from V and 5 from J, leaving 16 bases between them. The CDR3 spans 16 residues. CDR3 sequence reads: CASSLSGTLSTGELFF. CDR3 DNA: TGTGCCAGCAGCTTGTCTGGGACTCTCTCTACCGGGGAGCTGTTTTTT. The whole variable domain, remainder taken from reference TRBV7-9 and TRBJ2-2, is DTGVSQNPRHKITKRGQNVTFRCDPISEHNRLYWYRQTLGQGPEFLTYFQNEAQLEKSRLLSDRFSAERPKGSFSTLEIQRTEQGDSAMYLCASSLSGTLSTGELFFGEGSRLTVL.

The chain couples TRBV11-1 to TRBJ1-1, with TRBD1 as a possible D gene (6 bases). V shed 4 bases and J shed 0 bases, with 12 bases lying between them. Germline CDR1 reads SGHAT; CDR2 reads FQDESV (reference sequence). This CDR3 has 15 amino acids. CDR3 nucleotide sequence: TGTGCCAGCAGCTCCGGACAGATCATGAACACTGAAGCTTTCTTT. Translated, it gives CASSSGQIMNTEAFF.

The chain combines TRBV9 with TRBJ2-1; 9 bases are a match to TRBD2. Germline CDR1 SGDLS, CDR2 YYNGEE. The CDR3 sequence is 15 residues long. Trimming removed 0 bases from V and 8 bases from J; junction bases left unmatched: 6. CDR3 amino acids: CASSVGGTSFDEQFF. DNA for the CDR3: TGTGCCAGCAGCGTAGGGGGGACTAGCTTCGATGAGCAGTTCTTC.

The chain joins TRBV5-5 to TRBJ1-2; 7 nucleotides line up with TRBD1. Germline V gene data show CDR1 as SGHKS and CDR2 as YYEKEE (reference sequence). The CDR3 loop spans 14 amino acids. The trim removed 0 bases at V and 6 bases at J, leaving 5 bases unmatched. Written as DNA, the CDR3 is TGTGCCAGCAGCTTGGGAGGGGGCGGCGATGGCTACACCTTC. This sequence encodes CASSLGGGGDGYTF. Full variable domain (rest looked up from reference TRBV5-5 and TRBJ1-2): DAGVTQSPTHLIKTRGQQVTLRCSPISGHKSVSWYQQVLGQGPQFIFQYYEKEERGRGNFPDRFSARQFPNYSSELNVNALLLGDSALYLCASSLGGGGDGYTFGSGTRLTVV.

J is TRBJ1-1 and V is TRBV7-2; TRBD1 agrees at 7 bases. Germline lookup yields CDR1 SGHTA and CDR2 FQGNSA. The J segment lost 2 bases and the V segment lost 1 base, leaving 1 base of the junction unmatched. The CDR3 is 14 amino acids. The CDR3 sequence: CASSLGTGNTEAFF. The DNA for the CDR3 is TGTGCCAGCAGCTTAGGGACAGGAAACACTGAAGCTTTCTTT.

The chain recombines TRBV12-2 with TRBJ2-3; no check of the table's D call, TRBD1, against the DNA was made. TRBV12-2 is termed a pseudogene. The CDR3 length is 13 residues. This CDR3 reads CASRFASRDKQYF. CDR3 DNA sequence: TGTGCAAGTCGCTTCGCTTCCCGGGACAAGCAGTATTTT.

The V gene is TRBV10-3, the J gene TRBJ1-5; 10 bases map to TRBD1. The CDR3 covers 14 residues. The V segment lost 6 bases and the J segment 5 bases; nucleotides outside the gene matches: 4. Per germline, CDR1 ENHRY and CDR2 SYGVKD. The CDR3 loop is CAISPGQGYQPQHF. The CDR3 region has the DNA TGTGCCATCAGCCCGGGACAGGGGTATCAGCCCCAGCATTTT.

V and J are TRBV5-1 and TRBJ2-5; D unclear. Per germline, CDR1 SGHRS and CDR2 YFSETQ. V lost 0 bases to trimming and J lost 0 bases, with 9 bases between them. CDR3 length equals 15 residues. The DNA of the CDR3 is TGCGCCAGCAGCTTGGATCCGGGTAACCAAGAGACCCAGTACTTC. It yields the protein CASSLDPGNQETQYF.

The genes are TRBV4-3 and TRBJ2-5, with 8 bases that match TRBD1. From germline, CDR1 is LGHNA and CDR2 YSLEER. With 4 bases clipped from V and 5 bases from J, the junction kept 9 bases outside the gene matches. This CDR3 has 15 residues. Here the CDR3 DNA reads TGCGCCAGCAGCCCCGACAGGGGAGAGTGGGAGACCCAGTACTTC. This codes for CASSPDRGEWETQYF.

This clone has just one count. The gene calls are TRBV24-1 and TRBJ2-7; D remains ambiguous. V gave up 5 bases and J gave up 0 bases, with 16 bases separating them. There are 16 residues in the CDR3. CDR1 and CDR2 from the germline V gene are KGHDR and SFDVKD. The CDR3 here is CATSGGTLTSSYEQYF. DNA for the CDR3: TGTGCCACCAGTGGAGGAACGCTTACAAGCTCCTACGAGCAGTACTTC.

Only one count was recorded for this clone. For the CDR3, the DNA is TGCGCCAGCAGCCCCCGGGACAGAGTCTACGAGCAGTACTTC. Encoded protein: CASSPRDRVYEQYF. The V call is TRBV5-1, the J call TRBJ2-7; 7 positions match TRBD1. The CDR3 sequence is 14 residues long. Germline values: CDR1 SGHRS, CDR2 YFSETQ. With 4 bases clipped from V and 3 bases from J, the junction kept 7 bases outside the gene matches.

This sequence joins TRBV7-9 and TRBJ1-4; perhaps TRBD1 as D (5 bases). The germline V gene has CDR1 SEHNR and CDR2 FQNEAQ (reference sequence). Trimming left V 3 bases short and J 2 bases short, with 10 bases between. The CDR3 extends over 15 amino acids. In DNA, the CDR3 is TGTGCCAGCAGCTTCGGTGACAGTACTAATGAAAAACTGTTTTTT. Translating gives CASSFGDSTNEKLFF.

The V call is TRBV7-9, the J call TRBJ1-2, with a possible D match to TRBD1 (5 bases). Trimming took off 4 bases at V and 5 bases at J, with 14 bases between the two ends. The CDR3 consists of 14 residues. Germline V CDR1 and CDR2: SEHNR, FQNEAQ (reference sequence). The CDR3 region has the DNA TGTGCCAGCAGCTCCGGACTGGAGGGGTATGGCTACACCTTC. This sequence encodes CASSSGLEGYGYTF.

This rearrangement joins TRBV6-5 to TRBJ1-2, with TRBD1 identical over 10 bases. There are 14 residues in the CDR3. The V segment lost 7 bases and the J segment 7 bases; nucleotides outside the gene matches: 9. The germline gives CDR1 MNHEY, CDR2 SVGAGI. CDR3 nucleotide sequence: TGTGCCAGCACCGAGGACAGGGGGTGGCTTGGCTACACCTTC. Its protein is CASTEDRGWLGYTF.

The chain employs TRBV4-3 and TRBJ2-2; TRBD1 aligns across 11 bases. With 7 bases clipped from V and 3 bases from J, the junction kept 10 bases outside the gene matches. Germline loops: CDR1 LGHNA, CDR2 YSLEER. This CDR3 contains 17 residues. The CDR3: CASNPHGQGADTGELFF. Written as DNA, the CDR3 is TGCGCCAGCAACCCACACGGACAGGGGGCGGACACCGGGGAGCTGTTTTTT.

This rearrangement joins TRBV7-3 to TRBJ2-3; the match to TRBD1 covers 8 bases. CDR1 and CDR2 (germline): SGHTA, FQGTGA. The trim removed 5 bases at V and 1 base at J, leaving 5 bases unmatched. The CDR3 totals 15 residues. CDR3 DNA: TGTGCCAGCAGCACCAGACAGGGGCGCACAGATACGCAGTATTTT. Encoded protein: CASSTRQGRTDTQYF.

This chain links TRBV7-2 with TRBJ2-7; D gene unclear. The V and J ends lost 5 bases and 7 bases respectively, with 15 bases between them. The CDR3 extends over 13 amino acids. Germline values: CDR1 SGHTA, CDR2 FQGNSA. The DNA for the CDR3 is TGTGCCAGCAGCCGATTATTAGATTTGGAGCAGTACTTC. Its translation is CASSRLLDLEQYF. Combining the CDR3 with reference TRBV7-2 and TRBJ2-7 gives the whole variable domain GAGVSQSPSNKVTEKGKDVELRCDPISGHTALYWYRQSLGQGLEFLIYFQGNSAPDKSGLPSDRFSAERTGGSVSTLTIQRTQQEDSAVYLCASSRLLDLEQYFGPGTRLTVT.

This chain links TRBV7-2 with TRBJ2-5; 12 bases align to TRBD2. The CDR3 covers 16 residues. V lost 5 bases to trimming and J lost 5 bases; unmatched junction nucleotides: 9. CDR1 and CDR2 (germline): SGHTA, FQGNSA. The CDR3 DNA reads as TGTGCCAGCAGCCCTCAGGGACTAGCGGGTGCGGAGACCCAGTACTTC. Its protein is CASSPQGLAGAETQYF. The complete variable domain, with remaining parts taken from reference TRBV7-2 and TRBJ2-5, reads GAGVSQSPSNKVTEKGKDVELRCDPISGHTALYWYRQSLGQGLEFLIYFQGNSAPDKSGLPSDRFSAERTGGSVSTLTIQRTQQEDSAVYLCASSPQGLAGAETQYFGPGTRLLVL.

The chain recombines TRBV5-1 with TRBJ1-1; D is undetermined. Trimming removed 4 bases from V and 2 bases from J, with 9 bases in between. This CDR3 is built from 13 residues. Per the germline V gene, CDR1 is SGHRS and CDR2 is YFSETQ. Written as DNA, the CDR3 is TGCGCCAGCAGCACGGACCAAAACACTGAAGCTTTCTTT. Translation: CASSTDQNTEAFF. Looking up the rest from reference TRBV5-1 and TRBJ1-1 gives the full variable domain: KAGVTQTPRYLIKTRGQQVTLSCSPISGHRSVSWYQQTPGQGLQFLFEYFSETQRNKGNFPGRFSGRQFSNSRSEMNVSTLELGDSALYLCASSTDQNTEAFFGQGTRLTVV.

This clone came up once. J is TRBJ1-3 and V is TRBV9; D possibly corresponds to TRBD1 (6 bases). The V and J ends lost 0 bases and 2 bases respectively, with 9 bases between them. This CDR3 contains 15 residues. The germline gives CDR1 SGDLS, CDR2 YYNGEE. The CDR3 protein is CASSVETGPGNTIYF. In DNA, the CDR3 is TGTGCCAGCAGCGTAGAAACAGGGCCTGGAAACACCATATATTTT.

The chain joins TRBV3-1 (or the pseudogene TRBV3-2) to TRBJ2-1; 12 nucleotides agree with TRBD2. Trimming removed 4 bases from V and 8 bases from J; junction bases left unmatched: 12. Germline CDR1 and CDR2: LGHDT and YNNKEL (reference sequence). This CDR3 comprises 17 residues. The CDR3 loop is CASSPRTSGIAFYEQFF. CDR3 nucleotides: TGTGCCAGCAGCCCTCGGACTAGCGGGATTGCCTTCTATGAGCAGTTCTTC.

The CDR3 spells CASSYSVGGNGYTF. CDR3 nucleotides: TGTGCCAGCAGTTACTCCGTAGGGGGGAATGGCTACACCTTC. This chain links TRBV6-2 or TRBV6-3 with TRBJ1-2, with a weak D call TRBD1 (6 bases). This CDR3 has 14 residues. V lost 0 bases and J 6 bases, leaving 11 bases between the germline ends. Germline V gene data show CDR1 as MNHEY and CDR2 as SVGEGT.

This clone occurred once. The J gene is TRBJ1-6, the V gene TRBV30; 8 nucleotides match TRBD1. The CDR3 length is 12 residues. Germline trimming cut 7 bases from V and 7 bases from J; bases unmatched to any gene: 3. Germline assignment: CDR1 GTSNPN and CDR2 SVGIG (reference sequence). The CDR3 nucleotides read TGTGCCTCGGGACAGGCAAATTCACCCCTCCACTTT. Translated: CASGQANSPLHF.